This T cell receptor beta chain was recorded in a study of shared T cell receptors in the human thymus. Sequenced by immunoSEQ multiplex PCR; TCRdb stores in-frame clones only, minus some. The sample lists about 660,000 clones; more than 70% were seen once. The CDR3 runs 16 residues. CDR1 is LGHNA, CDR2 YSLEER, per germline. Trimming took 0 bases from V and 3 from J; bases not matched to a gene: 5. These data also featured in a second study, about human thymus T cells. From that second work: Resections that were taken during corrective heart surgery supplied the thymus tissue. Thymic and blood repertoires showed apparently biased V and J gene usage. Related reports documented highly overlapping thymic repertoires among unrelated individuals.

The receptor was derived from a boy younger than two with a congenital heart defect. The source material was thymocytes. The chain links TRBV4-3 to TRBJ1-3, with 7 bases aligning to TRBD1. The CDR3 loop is CASSQDGDSGGNTIYF. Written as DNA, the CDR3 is TGCGCCAGCAGCCAAGATGGGGACAGTGGTGGAAACACCATATATTTT.